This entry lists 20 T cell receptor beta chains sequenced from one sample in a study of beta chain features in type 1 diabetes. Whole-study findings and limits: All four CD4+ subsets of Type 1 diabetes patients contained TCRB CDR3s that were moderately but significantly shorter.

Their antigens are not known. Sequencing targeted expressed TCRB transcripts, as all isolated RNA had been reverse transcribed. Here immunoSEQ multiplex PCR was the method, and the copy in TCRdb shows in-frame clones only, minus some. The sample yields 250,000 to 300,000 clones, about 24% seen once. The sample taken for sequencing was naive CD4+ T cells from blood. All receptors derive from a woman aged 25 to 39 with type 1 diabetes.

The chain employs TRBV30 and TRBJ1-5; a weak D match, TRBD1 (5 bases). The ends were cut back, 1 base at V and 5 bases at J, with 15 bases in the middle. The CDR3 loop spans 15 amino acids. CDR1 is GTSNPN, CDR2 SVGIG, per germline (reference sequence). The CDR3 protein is CAWSALGQGDQPQHF. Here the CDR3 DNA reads TGTGCCTGGAGTGCACTGGGGCAGGGCGATCAGCCCCAGCATTTT. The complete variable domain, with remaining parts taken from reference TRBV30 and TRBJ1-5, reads SQTIHQWPATLVQPVGSPLSLECTVEGTSNPNLYWYRQAAGRGLQLLFYSVGIGQISSEVPQNLSASRPQDRQFILSSKKLLLSDSGFYLCAWSALGQGDQPQHFGDGTRLSIL.

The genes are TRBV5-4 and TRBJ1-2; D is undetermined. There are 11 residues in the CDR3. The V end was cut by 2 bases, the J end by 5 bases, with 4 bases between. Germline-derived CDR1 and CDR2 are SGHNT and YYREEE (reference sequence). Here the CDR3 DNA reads TGTGCCAGCAGCTTTCGGTATGGCTACACCTTC. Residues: CASSFRYGYTF.

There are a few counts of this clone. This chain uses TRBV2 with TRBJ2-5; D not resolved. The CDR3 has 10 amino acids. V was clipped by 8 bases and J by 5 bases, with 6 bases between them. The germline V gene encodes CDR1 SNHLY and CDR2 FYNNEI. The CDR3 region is CASLLETQYF. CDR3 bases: TGTGCCAGCCTTCTTGAGACCCAGTACTTC. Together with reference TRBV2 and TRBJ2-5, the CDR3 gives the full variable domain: EPEVTQTPSHQVTQMGQEVILRCVPISNHLYFYWYRQILGQKVEFLVSFYNNEISEKSEIFDDQFSVERPDGSNFTLKIRSTKLEDSAMYFCASLLETQYFGPGTRLLVL.

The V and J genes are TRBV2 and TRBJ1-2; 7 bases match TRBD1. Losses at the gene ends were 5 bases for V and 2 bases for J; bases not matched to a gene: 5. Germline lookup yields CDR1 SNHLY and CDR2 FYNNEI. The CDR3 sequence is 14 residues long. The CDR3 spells CASSMGQTNYGYTF. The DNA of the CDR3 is TGTGCCAGCAGTATGGGACAGACCAACTATGGCTACACCTTC.

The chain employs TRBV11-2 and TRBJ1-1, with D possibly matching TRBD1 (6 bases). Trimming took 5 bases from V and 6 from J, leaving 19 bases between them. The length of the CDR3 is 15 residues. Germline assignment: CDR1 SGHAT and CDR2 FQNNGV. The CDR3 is CASSPRTDWRAEAFF. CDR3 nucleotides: TGTGCCAGCAGCCCGAGGACAGATTGGAGAGCTGAAGCTTTCTTT.

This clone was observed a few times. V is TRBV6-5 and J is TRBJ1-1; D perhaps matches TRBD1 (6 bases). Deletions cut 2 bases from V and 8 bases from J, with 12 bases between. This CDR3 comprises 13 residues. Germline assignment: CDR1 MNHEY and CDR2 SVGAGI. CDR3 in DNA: TGTGCCAGCAGTTACCGGGACACTCAAGAAGCTTTCTTT. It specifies CASSYRDTQEAFF.

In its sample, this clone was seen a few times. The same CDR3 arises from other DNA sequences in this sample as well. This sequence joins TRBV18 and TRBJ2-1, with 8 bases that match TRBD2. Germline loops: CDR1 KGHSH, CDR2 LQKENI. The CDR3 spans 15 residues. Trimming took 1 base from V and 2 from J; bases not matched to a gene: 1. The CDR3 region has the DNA TGTGCCAGCTCACCACTAGCGGGGACCTACAATGAGCAGTTCTTC. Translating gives CASSPLAGTYNEQFF.

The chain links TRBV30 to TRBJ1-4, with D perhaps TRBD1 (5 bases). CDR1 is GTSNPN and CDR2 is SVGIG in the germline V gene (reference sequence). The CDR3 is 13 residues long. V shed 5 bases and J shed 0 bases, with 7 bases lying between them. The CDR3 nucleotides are TGTGCCTGGCGGGGGTCAACTAATGAAAAACTGTTTTTT. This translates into CAWRGSTNEKLFF.

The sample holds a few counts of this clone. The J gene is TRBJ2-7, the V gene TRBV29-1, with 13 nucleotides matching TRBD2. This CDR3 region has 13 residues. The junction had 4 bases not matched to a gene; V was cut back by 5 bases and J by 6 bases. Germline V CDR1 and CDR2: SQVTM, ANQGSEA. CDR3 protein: CSVHGLAGAEQYF. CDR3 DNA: TGCAGCGTTCACGGACTAGCGGGGGCCGAGCAGTACTTC.

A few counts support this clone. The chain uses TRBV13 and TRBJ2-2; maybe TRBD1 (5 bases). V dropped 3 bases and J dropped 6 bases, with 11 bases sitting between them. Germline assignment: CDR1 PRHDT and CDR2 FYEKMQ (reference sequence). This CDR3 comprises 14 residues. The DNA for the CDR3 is TGTGCCAGCAGCTTTAACAGGCCTGCCGGGGAGCTGTTTTTT. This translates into CASSFNRPAGELFF.

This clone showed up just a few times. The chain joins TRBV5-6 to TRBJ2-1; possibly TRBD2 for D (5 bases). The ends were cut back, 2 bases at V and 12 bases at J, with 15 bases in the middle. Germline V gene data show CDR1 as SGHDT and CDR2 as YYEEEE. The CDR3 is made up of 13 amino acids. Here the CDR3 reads CASSLRGADGQFF. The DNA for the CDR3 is TGTGCCAGCAGCTTACGGGGAGCTGATGGGCAGTTCTTC.

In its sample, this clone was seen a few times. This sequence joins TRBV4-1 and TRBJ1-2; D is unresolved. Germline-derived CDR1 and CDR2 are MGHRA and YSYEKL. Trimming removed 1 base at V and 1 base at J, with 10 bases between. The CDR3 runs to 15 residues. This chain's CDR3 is CASSQAAGLNYGYTF. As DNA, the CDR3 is TGCGCCAGCAGCCAAGCCGCGGGCCTTAACTATGGCTACACCTTC.

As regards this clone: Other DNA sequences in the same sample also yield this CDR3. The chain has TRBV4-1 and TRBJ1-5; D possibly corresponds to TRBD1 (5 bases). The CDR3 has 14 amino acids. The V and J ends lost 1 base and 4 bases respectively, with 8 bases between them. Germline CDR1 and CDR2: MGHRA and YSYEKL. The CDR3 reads CASSQVYRNQPQHF. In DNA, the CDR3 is TGCGCCAGCAGCCAAGTATACAGGAATCAGCCCCAGCATTTT.

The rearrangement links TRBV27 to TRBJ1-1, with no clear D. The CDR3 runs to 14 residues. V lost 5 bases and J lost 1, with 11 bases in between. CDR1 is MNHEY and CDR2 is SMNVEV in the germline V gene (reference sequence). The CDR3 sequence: CASSPGVRNTEAFF. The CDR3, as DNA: TGTGCCAGCAGTCCCGGGGTAAGGAACACTGAAGCTTTCTTT.

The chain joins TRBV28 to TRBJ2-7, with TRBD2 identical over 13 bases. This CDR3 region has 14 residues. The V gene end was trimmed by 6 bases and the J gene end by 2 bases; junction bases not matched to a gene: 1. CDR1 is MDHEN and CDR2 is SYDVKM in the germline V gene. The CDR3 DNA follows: TGTGCCAGCAGAGGGACTAGCGGGACCTACGAGCAGTACTTC. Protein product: CASRGTSGTYEQYF.

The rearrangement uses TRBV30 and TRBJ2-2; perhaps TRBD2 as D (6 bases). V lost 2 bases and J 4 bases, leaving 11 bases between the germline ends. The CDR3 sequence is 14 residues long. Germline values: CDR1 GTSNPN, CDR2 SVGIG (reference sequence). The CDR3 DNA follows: TGTGCCTGGAGTCTGGGGAGGAGCACCGGGGAGCTGTTTTTT. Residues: CAWSLGRSTGELFF.

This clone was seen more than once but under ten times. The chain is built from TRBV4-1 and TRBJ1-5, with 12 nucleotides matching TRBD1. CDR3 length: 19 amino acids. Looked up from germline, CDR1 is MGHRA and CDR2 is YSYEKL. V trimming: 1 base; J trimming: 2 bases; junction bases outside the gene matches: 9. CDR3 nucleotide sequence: TGCGCCAGCAGCCAAGTCCGAGGGACAGGGGGCTTCGGCAATCAGCCCCAGCATTTT. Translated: CASSQVRGTGGFGNQPQHF.

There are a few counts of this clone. CDR3 sequence reads: CASSVAPSQETQYF. CDR3 DNA sequence: TGTGCCAGCAGCGTAGCGCCCAGCCAAGAGACCCAGTACTTC. This sequence joins TRBV9 and TRBJ2-5; D remains ambiguous. This CDR3 spans 14 amino acids. In germline, CDR1 is SGDLS, CDR2 YYNGEE. The V end lost 0 bases, the J end lost 1 base, and 7 bases lay between the germline ends. Full variable domain (rest looked up from reference TRBV9 and TRBJ2-5): DSGVTQTPKHLITATGQRVTLRCSPRSGDLSVYWYQQSLDQGLQFLIQYYNGEERAKGNILERFSAQQFPDLHSELNLSSLELGDSALYFCASSVAPSQETQYFGPGTRLLVL.

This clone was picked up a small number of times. The CDR3 loop reads CAWSQGTGMGTEAFF. For the CDR3, the DNA is TGTGCCTGGAGTCAAGGAACAGGGATGGGCACTGAAGCTTTCTTT. The rearrangement joins TRBV30 to TRBJ1-1; D may be TRBD1 (6 bases). V was shortened by 2 bases and J by 4 bases, with 17 bases between the two germline ends. Germline CDR1 GTSNPN, CDR2 SVGIG (reference sequence). The CDR3 sequence is 15 residues long.

The DNA of the CDR3 is TGTGCCAGCAGTGTAAGGGGGCCCGGGGGTGAGCAGTTCTTC. Translated, it gives CASSVRGPGGEQFF. The V and J genes are TRBV2 and TRBJ2-1, with D maybe TRBD1 (7 bases). This CDR3 region has 14 residues. Germline assignment: CDR1 SNHLY and CDR2 FYNNEI. V lost 4 bases to trimming and J lost 9 bases, with 16 bases between them.